A single sample gave rise to the 28 T cell receptor beta chains below, sequenced in a study of T-cell reconstitution after alpha-beta-depleted transplantation in children (dated by TCRdb to about 2016). Library preparation used PCR. Instrument on record: Illumina HiSeq 2500. Molecular barcoding was employed in the preparation of TCR libraries, with unique molecular identifiers being used to normalize TCRbeta repertoire quantification. TCRdb reran the public reads through fastp at Q25 and MiXCR, keeping productive beta chains. Rows with a matching CDR3 protein are joined into one entry that keeps the most common DNA and genes. The sample table shows approximately 510,000 distinct CDR3 sequences, and around 17% are seen once. Approximately 3% of the sample goes to the ten largest clones. Sequenced material: PBMCs from the stem cell graft donor, taken from the stem cell graft. These receptors all stem from a human donor who donated a stem cell graft to a child with acute lymphoblastic leukemia.

Comment on this clonotype: One end of the junction does not line up with germline, which may come from a read error. The rearrangement joins TRBV25-1 to TRBJ2-1; TRBD2 matches 8 bases. CDR1 is MGHDK and CDR2 is SYGVNS in the germline V gene. The CDR3 contains 15 residues. The DNA of the CDR3 is TGTGCCACCAGTCGGCTAGCGGGTAGCTACAATGAGCAGTTCTTC. Protein sequence: CATSRLAGSYNEQFF.

This rearrangement joins TRBV5-6 to TRBJ1-2, with TRBD1 matching over 9 bases. Germline V CDR1 and CDR2: SGHDT, YYEEEE. CDR3 length equals 16 residues. V shed 0 bases, J shed 1 base, and the junction held 4 bases outside the gene matches. DNA for the CDR3: TGTGCCAGCAGCTTGGCCGGGACAGGGAGTAACTATGGCTACACCTTC. It translates to CASSLAGTGSNYGYTF.

The gene calls are TRBV5-1 and TRBJ2-6; D call uncertain. The CDR3 is 15 amino acids. Germline CDR1 is SGHRS and CDR2 is YFSETQ. The V gene lost 4 bases and the J gene lost 3 bases, with 11 bases spanning the gap. Here the CDR3 reads CASSLDIGGANVLTF. In nucleotides, the CDR3 is TGCGCCAGCAGCCTGGATATCGGTGGGGCCAACGTCCTGACTTTC. The entire variable domain, with the rest obtained from reference TRBV5-1 and TRBJ2-6, is as follows: KAGVTQTPRYLIKTRGQQVTLSCSPISGHRSVSWYQQTPGQGLQFLFEYFSETQRNKGNFPGRFSGRQFSNSRSEMNVSTLELGDSALYLCASSLDIGGANVLTFGAGSRLTVL.

This chain uses TRBV3-1 with TRBJ2-4, with D tentatively TRBD2 (5 bases). V lost 0 bases to trimming and J lost 10 bases, with 13 bases between them. The CDR3 extends over 14 amino acids. CDR1 is LGHDT, CDR2 YNNKEL, per germline (reference sequence). The CDR3 here is CASSQELGAYIQYF. CDR3 bases: TGTGCCAGCAGCCAAGAACTAGGAGCTTATATTCAGTACTTC.

This clonotype has a handful of counts. The rearrangement joins TRBV4-2 to TRBJ2-3, with TRBD2 as a possible D gene (5 bases). Per the germline V gene, CDR1 is LGHNA and CDR2 is YNFKEQ. This CDR3 is 17 amino acids long. Trimming removed 0 bases at V and 5 bases at J, with 18 bases between. The CDR3 region has the DNA TGTGCCAGCAGCCAAGATCTCCCTAGCCCACCTTTAGATACGCAGTATTTT. This sequence encodes CASSQDLPSPPLDTQYF.

V usage is TRBV6-1 and J usage is TRBJ2-1, with D perhaps TRBD2 (5 bases). This CDR3 has 17 amino acids. Trimming removed 5 bases at V and 6 bases at J, with 23 bases between. CDR1 MNHNS and CDR2 SASEGT come from the germline V gene. The CDR3 bases are TGTGCCAGCAGTCATGGACCATCTTATTCGAGGGCCAATGAGCAGTTCTTC. As protein: CASSHGPSYSRANEQFF.

Worth noting for this clonotype: Its ends do not fully match the called genes, so a read error is possible. The V gene is TRBV20-1, the J gene TRBJ2-1, with TRBD2 matching over 14 bases. The CDR3 length is 16 residues. Germline-derived CDR1 and CDR2 are DFQATT and SNEGSKA (reference sequence). In nucleotides, the CDR3 is TGCTGTGCTAGATTTCCCGGGACTAGCGGGAGTCTAGGGCAGTTCTTC. Amino acids: CCARFPGTSGSLGQFF.

The DNA of the CDR3 is TGCGCCAGCAGCCCAGCCCTGACGAACTATGGCTACACCTTC. Translation gives CASSPALTNYGYTF. V usage is TRBV5-1 and J usage is TRBJ1-2, with unresolved D. This CDR3 contains 14 residues. V lost 4 bases, J lost 2 bases, and 12 bases lay in between. Germline CDR1 reads SGHRS; CDR2 reads YFSETQ.

The CDR3 spells CASSNNYGYTF. The CDR3 DNA reads as TGTGCCAGCAGTAATAACTATGGCTACACCTTC. The V call is TRBV11-2, the J call TRBJ1-2; D is unclear. CDR3 size: 11 residues. Germline CDR1 SGHAT, CDR2 FQNNGV. Trimming took off 6 bases at V and 1 base at J, with 3 bases between the two ends.

This clonotype came up a few times. V gene TRBV5-1 combines with J gene TRBJ1-1; D is unresolved. The germline V gene has CDR1 SGHRS and CDR2 YFSETQ. This CDR3 is built from 13 residues. V was clipped by 5 bases and J by 1 base, with 9 bases between them. The CDR3 coding sequence is TGCGCCAGCAGGGAGGGTCCGAACACTGAAGCTTTCTTT. This codes for CASREGPNTEAFF.

The chain joins TRBV20-1 to TRBJ1-2, with D hard to call. V lost 5 bases to trimming and J lost 4 bases, with 8 bases between them. The CDR3 loop spans 11 amino acids. Germline assignment: CDR1 DFQATT and CDR2 SNEGSKA (reference sequence). The CDR3 DNA follows: TGCAGTGCTGAAAGGTTCTATGGCTACACCTTC. This codes for CSAERFYGYTF.

This clonotype was counted only a few times. The chain couples TRBV27 to TRBJ2-2; 7 bases map to TRBD2. The V and J ends lost 7 bases and 1 base, in that order; junction bases with no gene match: 9. Germline CDR1 is MNHEY and CDR2 is SMNVEV (reference sequence). The CDR3 length is 16 residues. This CDR3 is CASNVRSSGNTGELFF. The DNA for the CDR3 is TGTGCCAGCAACGTTAGGTCTAGCGGGAACACCGGGGAGCTGTTTTTT.

V is TRBV25-1 and J is TRBJ2-2; 7 positions agree with TRBD1. CDR1 is MGHDK, CDR2 SYGVNS, per germline. The V and J ends lost 3 bases and 10 bases, in that order; junction bases with no gene match: 11. The CDR3 has 15 amino acids. Written as DNA, the CDR3 is TGTGCCAGCAGTGAGTGGGACAGAGGGGACCAGGAGCTGTTTTTT. Protein: CASSEWDRGDQELFF.

This clonotype has a count of ten or more. The chain is built from TRBV5-1 and TRBJ1-1; D unresolved. This CDR3 contains 11 residues. Trimming pared 2 bases from V and 14 bases from J, leaving 13 bases between. Germline V CDR1 and CDR2: SGHRS, YFSETQ. CDR3 DNA: TGCGCCAGCAGCTTTTGGGCGAGGAAGTTCTTT. Translation gives CASSFWARKFF.

This clonotype was picked up a small number of times. The chain employs TRBV20-1 and TRBJ1-5; D possibly corresponds to TRBD1 (6 bases). Germline-derived CDR1 and CDR2 are DFQATT and SNEGSKA (reference sequence). V was pared by 0 bases and J by 7 bases, with 19 bases between. The CDR3 runs 16 residues. DNA of the CDR3: TGCAGTGCTAGAGAGCCCCAGGAGGGGGAGAGCCAGCCCCAGCATTTT. It specifies CSAREPQEGESQPQHF.

This clonotype was found a few times. The chain employs TRBV4-1 and TRBJ2-7; the D gene is possibly TRBD1 (6 bases). The CDR3 is 16 amino acids. Germline values: CDR1 MGHRA, CDR2 YSYEKL. V lost 0 bases and J lost 2, with 14 bases in between. CDR3 loop: CASSQDREQGPYEQYF. CDR3 coding DNA: TGCGCCAGCAGCCAAGATCGCGAACAGGGACCCTACGAGCAGTACTTC.

This chain uses TRBV4-2 with TRBJ2-5; no clear D. Germline values: CDR1 LGHNA, CDR2 YNFKEQ. Trimming took 1 base from V and 4 from J, leaving 10 bases between them. The CDR3 totals 14 residues. CDR3 coding DNA: TGTGCCAGCAGCCAAGTTAACTACCTAGAGACCCAGTACTTC. Translated, it gives CASSQVNYLETQYF.

The V and J genes are TRBV7-8 and TRBJ2-2, with a weak D call TRBD2 (5 bases). CDR3 length: 17 residues. The germline V gene has CDR1 SGHVS and CDR2 FQNEAQ. Trimming removed 3 bases from V and 3 bases from J, with 17 bases in between. CDR3 sequence (DNA): TGTGCCAGCAGCTTCTCCCGGCTAGCTGGGCACACCGGGGAGCTGTTTTTT. Its protein is CASSFSRLAGHTGELFF.

V usage is TRBV4-1 and J usage is TRBJ1-5, with 9 bases matching TRBD1. The CDR3 is 15 amino acids. V was pared by 1 base and J by 6 bases, with 4 bases of the junction left unmatched. The germline V gene has CDR1 MGHRA and CDR2 YSYEKL. For the CDR3, the DNA is TGCGCCAGCAGCCAAGTAACAGGGGGCCTTCAGCCCCAGCATTTT. This translates into CASSQVTGGLQPQHF.

This clonotype was seen a handful of times. This chain connects TRBV20-1 to TRBJ1-5, with no clear D. CDR1 is DFQATT and CDR2 is SNEGSKA in the germline V gene (reference sequence). V lost 1 base and J 2 bases, leaving 0 bases between the germline ends. CDR3 length: 11 amino acids. This CDR3 reads CSARGNQPQHF. The CDR3 DNA follows: TGCAGTGCTAGAGGCAATCAGCCCCAGCATTTT.

The chain uses TRBV29-1 and TRBJ2-1, with 9 bases fitting TRBD2. The CDR3 covers 14 residues. CDR1 SQVTM and CDR2 ANQGSEA come from the germline V gene. The V gene end was trimmed by 6 bases and the J gene end by 7 bases; junction bases not matched to a gene: 10. The CDR3, as DNA: TGCAGCGTGCTTTGGGGGCTAGCGGGGAATGAGCAGTTCTTC. Protein product: CSVLWGLAGNEQFF.

CDR3 residues: CAWSSGTAANYGYTF. The CDR3 region has the DNA TGTGCCTGGTCTTCCGGGACGGCAGCTAACTATGGCTACACCTTC. The chain employs TRBV30 and TRBJ1-2; D possibly corresponds to TRBD1 (5 bases). The germline V gene has CDR1 GTSNPN and CDR2 SVGIG (reference sequence). CDR3 length: 15 amino acids. The ends were cut back, 5 bases at V and 0 bases at J, with 16 bases in the middle.

The chain uses TRBV5-1 and TRBJ2-7; 10 nucleotides agree with TRBD2. CDR1 is SGHRS and CDR2 is YFSETQ in the germline V gene. V shed 3 bases, J shed 5 bases, and the junction held 8 bases outside the gene matches. The CDR3 has 15 residues. DNA of the CDR3: TGCGCCAGCAGCTGGTTTCTAGCGGGAGAGGACGAGCAGTACTTC. Protein product: CASSWFLAGEDEQYF.

The CDR3 region is CSPTRDRSSYEQYF. The DNA of the CDR3 is TGCAGTCCAACCAGGGACAGGAGCTCCTACGAGCAGTACTTC. The rearrangement joins TRBV20-1 to TRBJ2-7; 8 bases agree with TRBD1. Germline V lookup: CDR1 DFQATT, CDR2 SNEGSKA (reference sequence). The ends lost 8 bases at V and 0 bases at J; junction bases unmatched: 9. The length of the CDR3 is 14 residues.

The chain employs TRBV7-3 and TRBJ1-2, with a possible D match to TRBD1 (6 bases). V was clipped by 2 bases and J by 4 bases, with 14 bases between them. Per the germline V gene, CDR1 is SGHTA and CDR2 is FQGTGA. The CDR3 contains 15 residues. In DNA form, the CDR3 reads TGTGCCAGCAGCTTAGGCGGGGGCGTAGGCTATGGCTACACCTTC. This encodes CASSLGGGVGYGYTF.

This clonotype occurred a few times. CDR3 residues: CASRMTERLEYGYTF. CDR3 nucleotides: TGTGCCAGCAGAATGACCGAGCGGTTGGAATATGGCTACACCTTC. The genes are TRBV5-6 and TRBJ1-2; D not certain. CDR3 length: 15 amino acids. Trimming took off 5 bases at V and 5 bases at J, with 19 bases between the two ends. Germline V gene data show CDR1 as SGHDT and CDR2 as YYEEEE.

The table lists this clonotype with a few counts. This chain connects TRBV3-1 to TRBJ2-2; the match to TRBD1 covers 7 bases. J gave up 8 bases and V 6 bases, and 12 bases lay outside the gene matches. This CDR3 has 15 residues. Germline V gene data show CDR1 as LGHDT and CDR2 as YNNKEL (reference sequence). The CDR3 here is CASRRQGMEVGELFF. The CDR3, as DNA: TGTGCCAGCAGGCGACAGGGTATGGAGGTGGGGGAGCTGTTTTTT. The entire variable domain, with the rest obtained from reference TRBV3-1 and TRBJ2-2, is as follows: DTAVSQTPKYLVTQMGNDKSIKCEQNLGHDTMYWYKQDSKKFLKIMFSYNNKELIINETVPNRFSPKSPDKAHLNLHINSLELGDSAVYFCASRRQGMEVGELFFGEGSRLTVL.

The chain combines TRBV29-1 with TRBJ1-2; the match to TRBD1 covers 8 bases. Germline CDR1 and CDR2: SQVTM and ANQGSEA. J lost 3 bases, V lost 3 bases, and 3 bases had no gene match. This CDR3 contains 13 residues. The CDR3 loop reads CSVETGEDYGYTF. CDR3 in DNA: TGCAGCGTTGAGACAGGGGAGGACTATGGCTACACCTTC. Supplemented by reference TRBV29-1 and TRBJ1-2, the full variable domain reads SAVISQKPSRDICQRGTSLTIQCQVDSQVTMMFWYRQQPGQSLTLIATANQGSEATYESGFVIDKFPISRPNLTFSTLTVSNMSPEDSSIYLCSVETGEDYGYTFGSGTRLTVV.